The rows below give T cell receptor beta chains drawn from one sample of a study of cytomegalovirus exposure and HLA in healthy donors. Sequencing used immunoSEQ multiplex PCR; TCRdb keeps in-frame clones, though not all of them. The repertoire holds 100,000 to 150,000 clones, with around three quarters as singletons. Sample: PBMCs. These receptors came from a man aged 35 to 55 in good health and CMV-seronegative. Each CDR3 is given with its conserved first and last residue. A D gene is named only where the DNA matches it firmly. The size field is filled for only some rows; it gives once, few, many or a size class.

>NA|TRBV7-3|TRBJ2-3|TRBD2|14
CASSLRRGGDTQYF
TGTGCCAGCAGCTTAAGGCGGGGGGGGGATACGCAGTATTTT
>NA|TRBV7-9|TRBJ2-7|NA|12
CASSAGLYEQYF
TGTGCCAGCAGCGCAGGGCTCTACGAGCAGTACTTC
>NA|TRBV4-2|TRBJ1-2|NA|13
CASSQTVAWGYTF
TGTGCCAGCAGCCAGACAGTGGCCTGGGGCTACACCTTC
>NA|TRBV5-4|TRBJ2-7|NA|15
CASSLEQSRSYEQYF
TGTGCCAGCAGCTTGGAACAGTCTCGCTCCTACGAGCAGTACTTC
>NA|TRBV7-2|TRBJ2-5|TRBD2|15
CASSRWTGEGETQYF
TGTGCCAGCAGCAGGTGGACGGGGGAGGGGGAGACCCAGTACTTC
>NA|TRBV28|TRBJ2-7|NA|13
CASRGDSLYEQYF
TGTGCCAGCAGAGGGGACTCACTCTACGAGCAGTACTTC
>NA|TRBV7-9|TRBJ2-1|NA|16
CASSLEGLNLGNEQFF
TGTGCCAGCAGCCTGGAGGGGTTGAATCTGGGGAATGAGCAGTTCTTC
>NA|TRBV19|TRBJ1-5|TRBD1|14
CASSDRENNQPQHF
TGTGCCAGTAGCGACAGGGAAAACAATCAGCCCCAGCATTTT
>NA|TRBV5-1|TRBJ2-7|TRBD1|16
CASSFFPGQGAYEQYF
TGCGCCAGCAGCTTCTTCCCTGGACAGGGGGCCTACGAGCAGTACTTC
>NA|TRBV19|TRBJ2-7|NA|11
CASSNLYEQYF
TGTGCCAGTAGTAATCTCTACGAGCAGTACTTC
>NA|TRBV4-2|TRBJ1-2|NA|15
CASSQDMGRNYGYTF
TGTGCCAGCAGCCAAGATATGGGCAGGAACTATGGCTACACCTTC
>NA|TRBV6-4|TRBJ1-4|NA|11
CASSDLEKLFF
TGTGCCAGCAGTGACCTGGAAAAACTGTTTTTT
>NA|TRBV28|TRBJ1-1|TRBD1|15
CASRKTGSENTEAFF
TGTGCCAGCAGGAAGACAGGGAGTGAGAACACTGAAGCTTTCTTT
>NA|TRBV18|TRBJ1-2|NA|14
CASSPLRQAYGYTF
TGTGCCAGCTCACCCCTCAGGCAGGCTTATGGCTACACCTTC
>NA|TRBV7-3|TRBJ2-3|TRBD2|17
CASSLPVSGGATDTQYF
TGTGCCAGCAGCTTACCCGTTAGCGGGGGGGCCACAGATACGCAGTATTTT
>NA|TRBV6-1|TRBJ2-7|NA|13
CASSGGIVREQYF
TGTGCCAGCAGTGGGGGCATCGTTCGCGAGCAGTACTTC
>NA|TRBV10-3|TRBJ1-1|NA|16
CAISESRGLRNTEAFF
TGTGCCATCAGTGAGTCAAGGGGCCTTCGGAACACTGAAGCTTTCTTT
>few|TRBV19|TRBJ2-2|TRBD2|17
CASSTPLGRGGTGELFF
TGTGCCAGTAGTACCCCTTTGGGGCGGGGGGGAACCGGGGAGCTGTTTTTT
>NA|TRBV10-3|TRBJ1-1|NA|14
CAIREGQENTEAFF
TGTGCCATCAGGGAGGGACAAGAGAACACTGAAGCTTTCTTT
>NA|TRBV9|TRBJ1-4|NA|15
CASSVAGGPNEKLFF
TGTGCCAGCAGCGTAGCTGGGGGCCCTAATGAAAAACTGTTTTTT
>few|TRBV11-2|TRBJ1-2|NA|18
CASSLDLYRVQRDYGYTF
TGTGCCAGCAGCTTAGATCTGTACAGGGTGCAAAGGGACTATGGCTACACCTTC
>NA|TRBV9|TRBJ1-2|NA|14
CASSVGGLPYGYTF
TGTGCCAGCAGCGTAGGAGGGCTGCCCTATGGCTACACCTTC
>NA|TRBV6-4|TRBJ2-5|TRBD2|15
CASSDSTGGQETQYF
TGTGCCAGCAGTGACTCGACGGGGGGACAAGAGACCCAGTACTTC
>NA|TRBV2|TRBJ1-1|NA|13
CASNPGDRSEAFF
TGTGCCAGTAACCCAGGGGATAGGTCTGAAGCTTTCTTT
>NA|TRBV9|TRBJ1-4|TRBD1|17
CASSARAGTVDNEKLFF
TGTGCCAGCAGCGCCCGTGCCGGGACAGTCGATAATGAAAAACTGTTTTTT
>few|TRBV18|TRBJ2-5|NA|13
CASSPLSGETQYF
TGTGCCAGCTCACCCCTCTCTGGCGAGACCCAGTACTTC
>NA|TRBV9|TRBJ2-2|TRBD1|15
CASSVEQGATGELFF
TGTGCCAGCAGCGTAGAACAGGGGGCCACCGGGGAGCTGTTTTTT
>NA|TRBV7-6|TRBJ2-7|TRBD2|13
CASSVGTSHEQYF
TGTGCCAGCAGCGTCGGGACTAGTCACGAGCAGTACTTC
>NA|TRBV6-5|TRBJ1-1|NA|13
CASTARGNTEAFF
TGTGCCAGTACCGCCCGGGGGAACACTGAAGCTTTCTTT
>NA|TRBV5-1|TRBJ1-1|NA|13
CASSQGRLAEAFF
TGCGCCAGCAGCCAAGGGAGGTTGGCTGAAGCTTTCTTT
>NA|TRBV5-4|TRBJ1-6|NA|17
CASSLAETSSYNSPLHF
TGTGCCAGCAGCTTGGCGGAGACCAGCTCCTATAATTCACCCCTCCACTTT
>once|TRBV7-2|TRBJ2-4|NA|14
CASSLGGNQNSQYF
TGTGCCAGCAGCTTAGGAGGGAACCAAAACAGTCAGTACTTC
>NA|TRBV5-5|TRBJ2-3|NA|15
CASSIRQLSTDTQYF
TGTGCCAGCAGCATAAGACAGTTAAGCACAGATACGCAGTATTTT
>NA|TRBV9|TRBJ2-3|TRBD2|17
CASSVEGGGAPTDTQYF
TGTGCCAGCAGCGTAGAGGGCGGGGGGGCCCCCACAGATACGCAGTATTTT
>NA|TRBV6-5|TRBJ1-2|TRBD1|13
CASGDRRNYGYTF
TGTGCCAGCGGGGACAGACGGAACTATGGCTACACCTTC
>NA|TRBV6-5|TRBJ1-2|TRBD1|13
CASGQASYYGYTF
TGTGCCAGCGGACAGGCCTCATACTATGGCTACACCTTC
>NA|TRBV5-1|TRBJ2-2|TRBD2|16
CASSPLAGGDTGELFF
TGCGCCAGCAGTCCGCTAGCGGGGGGGGACACCGGGGAGCTGTTTTTT
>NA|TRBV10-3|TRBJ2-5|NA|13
CAISEQGQETQYF
TGTGCCATCAGTGAGCAGGGGCAAGAGACCCAGTACTTC
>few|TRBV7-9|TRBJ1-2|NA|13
CASSLEQGYGYTF
TGTGCCAGCAGCTTAGAACAGGGCTATGGCTACACCTTC
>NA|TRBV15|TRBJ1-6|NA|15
CATSRAGQGNSPLHF
TGTGCCACCAGCAGAGCAGGTCAGGGAAATTCACCCCTCCACTTT
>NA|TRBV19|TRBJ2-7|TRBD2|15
CASSPTSGGGYEQYF
TGTGCCAGTAGCCCCACTAGCGGGGGAGGCTACGAGCAGTACTTC
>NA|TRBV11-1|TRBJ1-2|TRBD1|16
CASSTRDREKNYGYTF
TGTGCCAGCAGCACCCGGGACAGGGAGAAAAACTATGGCTACACCTTC
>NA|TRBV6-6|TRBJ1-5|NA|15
CASTQAAFKNQPQHF
TGTGCCAGCACACAGGCAGCATTTAAAAATCAGCCCCAGCATTTT
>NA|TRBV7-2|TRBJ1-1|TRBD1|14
CASSLDRVNTEAFF
TGTGCCAGCAGCCTAGACAGGGTTAACACTGAAGCTTTCTTT
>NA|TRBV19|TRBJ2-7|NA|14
CASSMRDGAYEQYF
TGTGCCAGTAGTATGCGGGACGGAGCCTACGAGCAGTACTTC